The 2 T cell receptor beta chains in this list originate from one sample, sequenced in a study of control samples from healthy donors and cancer patients. Data came from immunoSEQ multiplex PCR; TCRdb stores just in-frame clones and leaves some out. The sample lists 100,000 to 150,000 clones, around 87% occurring once. The material sequenced was blood. These receptors all stem from a man between 35 and 55 years old in good health.

This chain connects TRBV7-2 to TRBJ2-6, with 8 bases identical to TRBD1. The V and J ends lost 2 bases and 3 bases, in that order; junction bases with no gene match: 9. CDR1 SGHTA and CDR2 FQGNSA come from the germline V gene. This CDR3 has 18 residues. The CDR3 sequence: CASSLKLGRGLGANVLTF. In nucleotides, the CDR3 is TGTGCCAGCAGCTTAAAGTTGGGCAGGGGGCTTGGGGCCAACGTCCTGACTTTC.

The V call is TRBV7-7, the J call TRBJ2-1; perhaps TRBD2 as D (7 bases). With 5 bases removed from V and 4 bases from J, the gap between germline ends came to 12 bases. CDR3 length: 14 amino acids. Germline CDR1 and CDR2: SSHAT and FNYEAQ (reference sequence). The CDR3 spells CASSPRGAYNEQFF. In DNA, the CDR3 is TGTGCCAGCAGCCCTCGGGGGGCATACAATGAGCAGTTCTTC.